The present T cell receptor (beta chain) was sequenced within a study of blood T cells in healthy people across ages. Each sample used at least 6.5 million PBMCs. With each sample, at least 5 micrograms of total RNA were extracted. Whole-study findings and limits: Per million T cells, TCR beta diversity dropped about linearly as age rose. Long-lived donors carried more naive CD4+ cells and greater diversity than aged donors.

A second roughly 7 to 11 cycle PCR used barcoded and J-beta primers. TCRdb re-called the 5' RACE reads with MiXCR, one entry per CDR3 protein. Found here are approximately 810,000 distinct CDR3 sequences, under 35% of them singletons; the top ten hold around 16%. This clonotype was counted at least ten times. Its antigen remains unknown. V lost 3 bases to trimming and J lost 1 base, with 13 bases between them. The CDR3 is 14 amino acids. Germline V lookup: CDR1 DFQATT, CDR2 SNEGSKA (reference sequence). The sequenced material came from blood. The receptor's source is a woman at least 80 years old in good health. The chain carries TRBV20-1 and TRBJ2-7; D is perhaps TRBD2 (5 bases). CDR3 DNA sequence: TGCAGTGCTAGGCGGAACAGCGGTTCCTACGAGCAGTACTTC. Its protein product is CSARRNSGSYEQYF.